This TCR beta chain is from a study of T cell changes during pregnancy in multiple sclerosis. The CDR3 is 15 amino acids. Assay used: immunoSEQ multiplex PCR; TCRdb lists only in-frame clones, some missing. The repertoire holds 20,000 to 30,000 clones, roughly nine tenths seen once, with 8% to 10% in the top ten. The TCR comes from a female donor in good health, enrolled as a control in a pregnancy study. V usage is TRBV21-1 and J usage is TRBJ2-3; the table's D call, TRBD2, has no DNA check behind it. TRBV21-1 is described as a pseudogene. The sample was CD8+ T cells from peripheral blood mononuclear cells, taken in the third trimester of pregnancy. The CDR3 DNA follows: TGTGCCAGCAGCAAAACCGGACTTAAGGGAGATACGCAGTATTTT. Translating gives CASSKTGLKGDTQYF.